This T cell receptor beta chain was documented in a study of blood T cells in healthy people across ages (dated by TCRdb to the mid-2010s). Turning to the overall study: In model experiments, template switching captured roughly one uniquely barcoded TCR beta cDNA molecule for every two T cells. Age-related changes in TCR beta repertoire diversity were measured in the study by deep sequencing normalized with unique cDNA molecular identifiers. Four age groups were formed from the donors: young (average approximately 15 years), middle-aged (approximately 41), aged (roughly 58) and long-lived (roughly 81). To avoid experimental bias, donors of different ages were distributed randomly across sequencing lanes. Two additional independent replicas of 1 million unique cDNA reads from the same blood draw were analyzed for two donors (one aged 18 to 30 and one aged 80 or older). Here is what the overall study found, with its caveats: Donor CMV infection status was unknown, potentially confounding age-related changes in expanded clonotypes. A strong correlation was found between observed TCR beta diversity and the percentage of naive T cells measured by flow cytometry. Estimates of total diversity based on one million sequenced T cells were considered lower bounds and underestimates. Bulk unsorted PBMC profiling prevented conclusive comparison of naive and antigen-experienced compartments. As age increased, observed TCR beta diversity per million T cells dropped in a roughly linear way, and a significant reduction was already evident by age approximately 40. The long-lived group showed more naive CD4+ T cells, fewer expanded clones and increased TCR diversity than the aged group, suggesting age selection.

The V end loses 2 bases and the J end loses 3 bases, and a stretch of 14 bases separates them. CDR1 and CDR2 (SEHNR, FQNEAQ) derive from the germline V gene (reference sequence). The CDR3 sequence holds 15 residues, the cysteine and phenylalanine included. CDR3 DNA is the only sequence kept; it has 45 bases, read in frame from the first base. The 35 to 40 donors, aged about 6 to 95 years, were systemically healthy Caucasian individuals from Russia. About 9.6 milliliters of peripheral blood were collected from each donor into EDTA-treated Vacutainer tubes. Ficoll-Paque density-gradient centrifugation was used to isolate PBMCs, with at least 6.5 million obtained per sample. Trizol reagent was used to extract total RNA from PBMCs, with at least 6 micrograms per sample. Naive CD45RAhigh/CD27high T cell percentages were measured by flow cytometry on a PBMC aliquot from every donor. A word on this clonotype: Its antigen target is currently unknown. No much larger clonotype is one base removed from it; base qualities were not supplied.

The library was prepared using 5' RACE. Data came from an Illumina HiSeq 2500. A second PCR of about 6 to 11 cycles was performed with a sample-barcoded 5' primer and a J-beta primer mix. A template-switch 5' adaptor carrying 12 random nucleotides introduced a unique molecular identifier onto each TCR beta cDNA molecule. Each sample yielded at least 2.5 million CDR3-containing paired-end reads. The Mint cDNA synthesis kit, primed by a TRBC-specific oligonucleotide, was used to synthesize first-strand cDNA from all RNA. Following uracil-DNA glycosylase treatment, all cDNA underwent a first 18-cycle PCR with the universal primers M1SS and BC2_uni_R. The source study handled its data this way. Each sample was normalized by randomly selecting 1 million high-quality reads, each carrying a distinct molecular identifier. Reads with shared molecular identifiers were discarded instead of being binned into consensus sequences. MiTCR, set to a Q25 quality threshold and the strictest error-elimination algorithm, was used for CDR3 identification, clonotype clustering and error correction. A nonparametric unseen species model with Euler transformation was used to estimate a lower bound on total TCR beta diversity. The public reads were quality trimmed at Q25 with fastp and then assembled into clones with MiXCR by TCRdb, keeping productive beta chains. Every distinct CDR3 protein forms one entry, paired with its most common genes and DNA. Clone size and V and J calls follow TCRdb, not the original study. The sample contains hundreds of thousands of distinct CDR3 sequences, around 45% of them found a single time. The top ten constitute nearly 20% of the sample.

The clonotype was recovered from a man in his sixties in good health. This chain is built from TRBV7-9 and TRBJ2-7, with TRBD2 as a weak D call on 6 bases. Sequences were obtained from blood. The CDR3 protein sequence reads: CASSLKGRGFYEQYF. The sequenced DNA: TGTGCCAGCAGCTTAAAGGGACGGGGGTTCTACGAGCAGTACTTC.